Listed below are T cell receptor beta chains from one sample, sequenced in a study of shared clonotypes between healthy human individuals. The repertoire was sequenced with immunoSEQ multiplex PCR; TCRdb's copy has only in-frame clones and lacks some. The sample records roughly 700,000 clones, around 74% being singletons. The sequenced sample consisted of memory CD4+ T cells sorted from blood. The origin of the receptors is a woman aged 30 to 39 in good health. CDR3s include the opening cysteine and the closing phenylalanine or tryptophan. A D gene is named only where the DNA matches it firmly. Some rows mark clone size as missing; the rest say once, few, many or name a class of expanded clone.

j_call v_call clone_size d_call cdr3_aa cdr3_nt
TRBJ2-5 TRBV2 . TRBD2 CASSGLAGPETQYF TGTGCCAGCAGCGGACTAGCGGGGCCTGAGACCCAGTACTTC
TRBJ1-1 TRBV2 . TRBD1 CASSPTGVVTEAFF TGTGCCAGCAGCCCAACAGGGGTGGTCACTGAAGCTTTCTTT
TRBJ1-1 TRBV5-1 . TRBD1 CASSLVTGTGGTEAFF TGCGCCAGCAGCTTGGTTACGGGGACAGGGGGCACTGAAGCTTTCTTT
TRBJ2-5 TRBV7-2 . . CASSLGLSASASQETQYF TGTGCCAGCAGCTTAGGTTTATCTGCTAGCGCGTCCCAAGAGACCCAGTACTTC
TRBJ2-2 TRBV10-2 . TRBD2 CASSDRRGRSSGELFF TGCGCCAGCAGTGATCGGCGCGGGAGGTCTAGCGGGGAGCTGTTTTTT
TRBJ2-5 TRBV7-9 . TRBD1 CASSLDRGRETQYF TGTGCCAGCAGCTTGGACAGGGGGCGAGAGACCCAGTACTTC
TRBJ2-7 TRBV29-1 . TRBD1 CSVGQDAYEQYF TGCAGCGTGGGACAGGACGCCTACGAGCAGTACTTC
TRBJ1-5 TRBV28 . . CASRSGGRQPQHF TGTGCCAGCAGGTCTGGAGGACGTCAGCCCCAGCATTTT
TRBJ1-2 TRBV4-2 few . CASSQGGTGANYGYTF TGTGCCAGCAGCCAAGGGGGTACCGGAGCTAACTATGGCTACACCTTC
TRBJ2-1 TRBV27 . . CASSLGTAFDEQFF TGTGCCAGCAGTCTTGGGACTGCGTTCGATGAGCAGTTCTTC
TRBJ2-3 TRBV5-1 . TRBD2 CASSMGTSATDTQYF TGCGCCAGCAGTATGGGGACTAGTGCGACAGATACGCAGTATTTT
TRBJ2-7 TRBV23-1 . TRBD2 CASSQSASGSCHEQYF TGCGCCAGCAGTCAATCGGCTAGCGGGAGTTGCCACGAGCAGTACTTC
TRBJ1-3 TRBV6-1 . . CASSAWRPMSGNTIYF TGTGCCAGCAGTGCTTGGCGCCCAATGTCTGGAAACACCATATATTTT
TRBJ2-7 TRBV2 many . CASSDRVGGAYEQYF TGTGCCAGCAGTGATAGGGTGGGCGGAGCATACGAGCAGTACTTC
TRBJ2-1 TRBV7-8 few . CASSSSLGEQFF TGTGCCAGCAGCTCTAGTCTTGGGGAGCAGTTCTTC
TRBJ1-3 TRBV19 . TRBD1 CASSWTGPGNTIYF TGTGCCAGTAGTTGGACAGGGCCTGGAAACACCATATATTTT
TRBJ1-3 TRBV27 . TRBD1 CASSLRGTGIYSGNTIYF TGTGCCAGCAGTTTACGAGGGACAGGGATCTACTCTGGAAACACCATATATTTT
TRBJ2-2 TRBV6-1 many TRBD2 CASSESVLAGGGAGELFF TGTGCCAGCAGTGAGTCGGTACTAGCGGGAGGTGGAGCCGGGGAGCTGTTTTTT
TRBJ2-1 TRBV10-1 . TRBD2 CAAPRTSGSNEQFF TGCGCCGCCCCAAGGACTAGCGGGAGTAATGAGCAGTTCTTC
TRBJ2-5 TRBV2 . TRBD1 CASDPTGKTQYF TGTGCCAGCGACCCGACAGGGAAGACCCAGTACTTC
TRBJ2-7 TRBV6-5 . . CASSYSGISLSYEQYF TGTGCCAGCAGTTACTCAGGCATTAGCCTTTCCTACGAGCAGTACTTC
TRBJ2-6 TRBV18 . TRBD1 CASSPPGQGFSGANVLTF TGTGCCAGCTCACCGCCGGGACAGGGGTTCTCTGGGGCCAACGTCCTGACTTTC
TRBJ2-7 TRBV7-6 . . CASSLDTYEQYF TGTGCCAGCAGCTTGGACACCTACGAGCAGTACTTC